This is a list of T cell receptor beta chains from one sample in a study of cytomegalovirus exposure and HLA in healthy donors. Here immunoSEQ multiplex PCR was the method, and the copy in TCRdb shows in-frame clones only, minus some. The table shows about 160,000 clones, with approximately 80% occurring only once. Input material: PBMCs. These receptors were collected from a male donor in good health and CMV-seropositive. Each CDR3 is given with its conserved first and last residue. The D gene is left open where the match is weak. Some rows have no size entry. The others give once, few or many, or a class for an expanded clone.

>-|TRBV27|TRBD1|TRBJ1-1
CASSVQGLNTEAFF
>-|TRBV7-6|-|TRBJ1-1
CASSLEGATNTEAFF
>-|TRBV30|TRBD1|TRBJ1-2
CAWRSPTGRGGYTF
>-|TRBV11-2|TRBD1|TRBJ1-2
CASSLTGGDGYTF
>few|TRBV18|-|TRBJ1-5
CASSPGQGTGQPQHF
>-|TRBV30|-|TRBJ1-3
CAWRQGSGNTIYF
>few|TRBV4-3|-|TRBJ1-1
CASSPFGVSGAGTEAFF
>-|TRBV30|-|TRBJ1-2
CAWSFGDGYTF
>few|TRBV6-5|-|TRBJ1-5
CASSMAGEGNQPQHF
>-|TRBV6-5|-|TRBJ1-2
CASSQLQGYGYTF
>-|TRBV18|-|TRBJ2-7
CASSPTRGLTYEQYF
>-|TRBV6-5|TRBD1|TRBJ2-7
CASSFARDSYEQYF
>-|TRBV27|-|TRBJ1-2
CASSFSGYGYTF
>-|TRBV5-4|-|TRBJ2-7
CASSSDRAYEQYF